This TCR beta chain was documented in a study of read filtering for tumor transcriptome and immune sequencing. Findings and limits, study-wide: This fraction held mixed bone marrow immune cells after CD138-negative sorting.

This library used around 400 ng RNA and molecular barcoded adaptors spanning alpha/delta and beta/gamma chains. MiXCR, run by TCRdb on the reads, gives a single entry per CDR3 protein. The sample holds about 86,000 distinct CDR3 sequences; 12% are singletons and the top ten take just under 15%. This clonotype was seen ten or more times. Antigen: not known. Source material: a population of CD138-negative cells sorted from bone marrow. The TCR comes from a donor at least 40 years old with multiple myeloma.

The CDR3 here is CSVEASTSGFAGELFF. CDR3 in DNA: TGCAGCGTTGAAGCAAGCACTAGCGGGTTCGCCGGGGAGCTGTTTTTT. V usage is TRBV29-1 and J usage is TRBJ2-2, with 9 bases matching TRBD2. The CDR3 totals 16 residues. V lost 1 base and J lost 6; bases outside the gene matches: 9. Germline loops: CDR1 SQVTM, CDR2 ANQGSEA.